This entry lists 12 T cell receptor beta chains sequenced from one sample in a study of beta chain features in type 1 diabetes listed by TCRdb under 2018. The study at large found these results: In all four CD4+ subsets, TCRB CDR3 length was moderately but significantly shorter in type 1 diabetes patients.

Libraries were prepared through the immunoSEQ multiplex PCR assay. The entire isolated RNA was reverse transcribed using the High Capacity cDNA Reverse Transcription Kit, and thus expressed TCRB transcripts were sequenced. Here the immuneACCESS table is served through TCRdb, limited to in-frame sequences with V and J called. Missing clones are a known gap in these copies; in checked studies unresolved V genes cover under half, and the rest lacks a known reason. For this sample there are about 660,000 clones; 11% to 15% appear just once. Together, the top ten hold less than 0.04% of the sample. These TCRs' antigens remain unknown. Sequencing used naive CD4+ T cells from blood. What the cell subset or site label conveys for this sample: true naive CD4+ T cells. The receptors were gathered from a man in his late teens or twenties with type 1 diabetes.

J is TRBJ2-7 and V is TRBV10-3; D perhaps matches TRBD1 (7 bases). The germline V and J ends were trimmed by 7 bases and 0 bases, with 19 bases remaining between them. The CDR3 loop spans 16 amino acids. CDR1 is ENHRY, CDR2 SYGVKD, per germline. CDR3 bases: TGTGCCATCAAGGCCCGGGGGACAGAGGCCTCCTACGAGCAGTACTTC. Amino acids: CAIKARGTEASYEQYF.

CDR3 sequence reads: CASSVAGGRYEQYF. The CDR3 DNA follows: TGTGCCAGCAGCGTAGCGGGGGGGCGGTACGAGCAGTACTTC. The chain carries TRBV9 and TRBJ2-7, with 8 bases fitting TRBD2. CDR1 and CDR2 (germline): SGDLS, YYNGEE. Trimming removed 0 bases from V and 4 bases from J; junction bases left unmatched: 3. The CDR3 is 14 amino acids. The full variable domain, rest sourced from reference TRBV9 and TRBJ2-7, is DSGVTQTPKHLITATGQRVTLRCSPRSGDLSVYWYQQSLDQGLQFLIQYYNGEERAKGNILERFSAQQFPDLHSELNLSSLELGDSALYFCASSVAGGRYEQYFGPGTRLTVT.

This chain uses TRBV28 with TRBJ1-1, with 8 bases identical to TRBD1. CDR3 length: 11 amino acids. CDR1 and CDR2 (germline): MDHEN, SYDVKM. The V and J ends lost 7 bases and 11 bases, in that order; junction bases with no gene match: 6. This CDR3 is CASNRQGHAFF. The CDR3 DNA reads as TGTGCCAGCAACAGACAGGGGCATGCTTTCTTT.

This clone turned up a few times. The chain links TRBV7-9 to TRBJ1-2, with D hard to call. CDR1 and CDR2 from the germline V gene are SEHNR and FQNEAQ (reference sequence). The V end lost 5 bases, the J end lost 2 bases, and 18 bases lay between the germline ends. This CDR3 has 16 amino acids. Here the CDR3 DNA reads TGTGCCAGCAGCAGACGGTCAGAAACTCGCAACTATGGCTACACCTTC. It specifies CASSRRSETRNYGYTF.

This clone showed up just a few times. The chain employs TRBV4-3 and TRBJ2-1; D unresolved. Deletions cut 0 bases from V and 3 bases from J, with 9 bases between. This CDR3 is built from 15 residues. The V gene's germline CDR1 is LGHNA and CDR2 YSLEER. The CDR3 spells CASSQDLGSYNEQFF. The CDR3 DNA reads TGCGCCAGCAGCCAAGACCTTGGCAGCTACAATGAGCAGTTCTTC.

CDR3 coding DNA: TGCGCCAGCAGCTTTTCCGAAGTCTATGGCTACACCTTC. The encoded protein is CASSFSEVYGYTF. V is TRBV5-1 and J is TRBJ1-2, with D unclear. V was shortened by 2 bases and J by 4 bases, with 9 bases between the two germline ends. This CDR3 comprises 13 residues. The germline V gene has CDR1 SGHRS and CDR2 YFSETQ.

J is TRBJ2-7 and V is TRBV5-1; TRBD1 agrees at 8 bases. With 7 bases clipped from V and 5 bases from J, the junction kept 8 bases outside the gene matches. The CDR3 is 13 residues long. Germline V gene data show CDR1 as SGHRS and CDR2 as YFSETQ. Written as DNA, the CDR3 is TGCGCCAGCTCCCCCAGGGGGCACCACGAGCAGTACTTC. Translation gives CASSPRGHHEQYF. Filled out from reference TRBV5-1 and TRBJ2-7, the complete variable domain reads KAGVTQTPRYLIKTRGQQVTLSCSPISGHRSVSWYQQTPGQGLQFLFEYFSETQRNKGNFPGRFSGRQFSNSRSEMNVSTLELGDSALYLCASSPRGHHEQYFGPGTRLTVT.

This clone has only a few counts. The chain employs TRBV9 and TRBJ2-5; a weak D match, TRBD1 (6 bases). The CDR3 length is 13 residues. Germline CDR1 is SGDLS and CDR2 is YYNGEE. V was trimmed by 2 bases and J by 3 bases, leaving 8 bases between them. The CDR3 DNA is TGTGCCAGCAGCGTCACAGGGAAAGAGACCCAGTACTTC. It specifies CASSVTGKETQYF.

V usage is TRBV6-5 and J usage is TRBJ2-3; a possible D gene is TRBD2 (6 bases). Trimming took 6 bases from V and 3 from J, leaving 16 bases between them. CDR1 is MNHEY and CDR2 is SVGAGI in the germline V gene. The CDR3 consists of 15 residues. The CDR3: CASSLGGYDTDTQYF. DNA of the CDR3: TGTGCCAGCAGCCTCGGGGGTTATGATACAGATACGCAGTATTTT.

Only a few counts were recorded for this clone. The chain employs TRBV30 and TRBJ2-7, with 7 bases fitting TRBD1. This CDR3 contains 15 residues. Germline values: CDR1 GTSNPN, CDR2 SVGIG (reference sequence). V shed 0 bases and J 5 bases; nucleotides not matched to a gene: 10. CDR3 in DNA: TGTGCCTGGAGTGTACAGTTGGCAGGGGGTAACGAGCAGTACTTC. As protein: CAWSVQLAGGNEQYF.

Only a few counts were recorded for this clone. The sample contains more than one DNA sequence encoding this CDR3. This chain joins TRBV7-9 and TRBJ2-7, with 12 bases that match TRBD2. There are 13 residues in the CDR3. The ends lost 3 bases at V and 6 bases at J; junction bases unmatched: 0. Germline loops: CDR1 SEHNR, CDR2 FQNEAQ (reference sequence). CDR3 coding DNA: TGTGCCAGCAGCTTGGGACTAGCGGGCGAGCAGTACTTC. Translated: CASSLGLAGEQYF.

V is TRBV7-2 and J is TRBJ2-5; possibly TRBD2 for D (5 bases). The CDR3 covers 15 residues. The ends were cut back, 1 base at V and 4 bases at J, with 13 bases in the middle. Germline-derived CDR1 and CDR2 are SGHTA and FQGNSA. The CDR3 protein is CASSLEAGIPETQYF. Written as DNA, the CDR3 is TGTGCCAGCAGCTTAGAGGCGGGTATCCCAGAGACCCAGTACTTC.